One and the same sample provided the 12 T cell receptor beta chains below, sequenced in a study of technical replicates of blood from several donors. Clones were sequenced by immunoSEQ multiplex PCR, and TCRdb holds only the in-frame ones, with some missing. The sample carries around 70,000 clones, around 95% recorded once. The source material was T cells isolated from PBMCs. The receptors come from a human donor in good health.

The chain combines TRBV6-5 with TRBJ2-3, with D perhaps TRBD1 (6 bases). Germline assignment: CDR1 MNHEY and CDR2 SVGAGI. The CDR3 is 16 residues long. Trimming removed 0 bases from V and 0 bases from J, with 10 bases in between. The CDR3 sequence is CASSYSYRASTDTQYF. CDR3 sequence (DNA): TGTGCCAGCAGTTACTCCTACAGGGCTAGCACAGATACGCAGTATTTT.

The J gene is TRBJ2-5, the V gene TRBV5-1; D remains unclear. Germline lookup yields CDR1 SGHRS and CDR2 YFSETQ. CDR3 length equals 14 residues. V dropped 5 bases and J dropped 3 bases, with 14 bases sitting between them. CDR3 loop: CASSLRDGEETQYF. The CDR3 DNA follows: TGCGCCAGCAGTCTTCGAGACGGAGAAGAGACCCAGTACTTC.

V and J are TRBV5-1 and TRBJ1-3; D gene ambiguous. Trimming removed 2 bases at V and 0 bases at J, with 12 bases between. This CDR3 is 16 amino acids long. CDR1 is SGHRS, CDR2 YFSETQ, per germline. The CDR3 region has the DNA TGCGCCAGCAGCTTCAATACAGCATCCTCTGGAAACACCATATATTTT. It translates to CASSFNTASSGNTIYF.

The rearrangement joins TRBV19 to TRBJ2-1; D is perhaps TRBD2 (5 bases). In germline, CDR1 is LNHDA, CDR2 SQIVND (reference sequence). CDR3 size: 15 residues. V lost 2 bases and J 7 bases, leaving 15 bases between the germline ends. This CDR3 reads CASSIHGGMPNEQFF. As DNA, the CDR3 is TGTGCCAGTAGTATACACGGAGGTATGCCGAATGAGCAGTTCTTC. Supplemented by reference TRBV19 and TRBJ2-1, the full variable domain reads DGGITQSPKYLFRKEGQNVTLSCEQNLNHDAMYWYRQDPGQGLRLIYYSQIVNDFQKGDIAEGYSVSREKKESFPLTVTSAQKNPTAFYLCASSIHGGMPNEQFFGPGTRLTVL.

This sequence joins TRBV5-1 and TRBJ2-5, with D possibly matching TRBD1 (7 bases). V was trimmed by 4 bases and J by 4 bases, leaving 14 bases between them. The germline gives CDR1 SGHRS, CDR2 YFSETQ. The CDR3 spans 14 residues. CDR3 residues: CASSDSQGGETQYF. DNA for the CDR3: TGCGCCAGCAGCGACAGCCAGGGGGGAGAGACCCAGTACTTC. Filled out from reference TRBV5-1 and TRBJ2-5, the complete variable domain reads KAGVTQTPRYLIKTRGQQVTLSCSPISGHRSVSWYQQTPGQGLQFLFEYFSETQRNKGNFPGRFSGRQFSNSRSEMNVSTLELGDSALYLCASSDSQGGETQYFGPGTRLLVL.

The chain is built from TRBV4-2 and TRBJ2-7; 7 nucleotides line up with TRBD2. The CDR3 runs 15 residues. Unmatched junction bases numbered 10, after V lost 3 bases and J lost 5 bases. The germline CDR1 and CDR2 sequences are LGHNA and YNFKEQ. CDR3 loop: CASSQWGGSIDEQYF. The DNA for the CDR3 is TGTGCCAGCAGCCAGTGGGGCGGGAGTATCGACGAGCAGTACTTC.

The V gene is TRBV7-2, the J gene TRBJ1-2, with TRBD1 as a possible D gene (5 bases). CDR3 size: 13 residues. Germline V gene data show CDR1 as SGHTA and CDR2 as FQGNSA. V was clipped by 5 bases and J by 8 bases, with 15 bases between them. The CDR3 protein is CASSRVISGGYTF. CDR3 DNA sequence: TGTGCCAGCAGCCGGGTAATCTCAGGGGGCTACACCTTC.

The rearrangement links TRBV5-1 to TRBJ2-2; D possibly corresponds to TRBD1 (6 bases). The V gene lost 6 bases and the J gene lost 1 base, with 10 bases spanning the gap. Germline V gene sequence: CDR1 SGHRS, CDR2 YFSETQ. CDR3 length equals 14 residues. CDR3 in DNA: TGCGCCAGCAAGGACAGACAGAACACCGGGGAGCTGTTTTTT. Translation: CASKDRQNTGELFF.

This clone was observed a few times. This chain joins TRBV7-9 and TRBJ1-2; the match to TRBD1 covers 8 bases. The length of the CDR3 is 15 residues. V lost 4 bases and J lost 6; bases outside the gene matches: 10. CDR1 and CDR2 from the germline V gene are SEHNR and FQNEAQ (reference sequence). CDR3 protein: CASSSHRATGDGYTF. For the CDR3, the DNA is TGTGCCAGCAGCTCACACCGGGCGACAGGGGATGGCTACACCTTC.

The chain employs TRBV19 and TRBJ1-2, with TRBD1 matching over 12 bases. This CDR3 has 14 amino acids. J lost 7 bases, V lost 3 bases, and 3 bases had no gene match. The germline gives CDR1 LNHDA, CDR2 SQIVND (reference sequence). The CDR3 DNA follows: TGTGCCAGTAGTATCGGGACAGGGGGCTTTGGCTACACCTTC. This codes for CASSIGTGGFGYTF.

This clone was seen only once. V is TRBV10-3 and J is TRBJ2-2; maybe TRBD2 (5 bases). The CDR3 loop spans 16 amino acids. V shed 2 bases and J shed 4 bases, with 14 bases lying between them. Germline values: CDR1 ENHRY, CDR2 SYGVKD. The CDR3 spells CAISEEAHAGTGELFF. The DNA of the CDR3 is TGTGCCATCAGTGAGGAGGCTCACGCGGGCACCGGGGAGCTGTTTTTT.

The genes are TRBV4-2 and TRBJ2-1; TRBD2 matches at 15 bases. Germline loops: CDR1 LGHNA, CDR2 YNFKEQ. Trimming at V came to 3 bases and at J to 8 bases, leaving 5 bases not matched to a gene. The CDR3 contains 16 residues. DNA for the CDR3: TGTGCCAGCAGCCAGCCGGGACTAGCGGGGGGTTATGAGCAGTTCTTC. Translated: CASSQPGLAGGYEQFF.